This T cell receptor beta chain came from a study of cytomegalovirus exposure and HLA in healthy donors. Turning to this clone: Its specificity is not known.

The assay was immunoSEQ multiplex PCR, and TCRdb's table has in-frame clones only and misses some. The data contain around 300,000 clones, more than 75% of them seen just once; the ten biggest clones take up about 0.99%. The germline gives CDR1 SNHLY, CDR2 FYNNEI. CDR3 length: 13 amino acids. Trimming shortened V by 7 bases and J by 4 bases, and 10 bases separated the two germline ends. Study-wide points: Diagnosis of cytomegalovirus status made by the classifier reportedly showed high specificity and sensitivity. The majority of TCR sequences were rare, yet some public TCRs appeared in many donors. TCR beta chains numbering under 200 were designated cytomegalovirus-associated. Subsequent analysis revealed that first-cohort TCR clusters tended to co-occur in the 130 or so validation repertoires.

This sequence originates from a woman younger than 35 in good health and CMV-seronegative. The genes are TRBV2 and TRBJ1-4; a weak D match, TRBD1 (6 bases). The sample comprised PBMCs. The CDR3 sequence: CASTRQVNEKLFF. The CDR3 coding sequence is TGTGCCAGCACCCGACAGGTTAATGAAAAACTGTTTTTT.